This T cell receptor (beta chain) was documented in a study of TIL therapy for anti-PD-1-resistant metastatic lung cancer. The length of the CDR3 is 17 residues. CDR1 is SGDLS, CDR2 YYNGEE, per germline. The J segment lost 6 bases and the V segment lost 0 bases, leaving 11 bases of the junction unmatched. Stated time point: pre-treatment sample, taken before nivolumab and TIL therapy. Pleural nodules or supraclavicular lymph nodes made up most of the excised metastases sampled. Sequencing used immunoSEQ v3. Profiling relied on immunoSEQ multiplex PCR, and the TCRdb table lists in-frame clones only, not all of them. The sample records about 25,000 clones, roughly 72% being singletons.

The chain recombines TRBV9 with TRBJ2-3, with 9 bases that match TRBD2. The origin of this receptor is a person aged 25-80 years with non-small cell lung cancer. Sequencing used tumor tissue, obtained at baseline. DNA of the CDR3: TGTGCCAGCAGCGTAGACACAATGGCGGGGGGGCTGGATACGCAGTATTTT. Protein sequence: CASSVDTMAGGLDTQYF.